The 8 T cell receptor beta chains listed next were all sequenced from one sample in a study of CD8 T cells in ankylosing spondylitis. TCRdb re-called the 5' RACE reads through MiXCR, storing one row per CDR3 protein. The sample carries fewer than 250,000 distinct CDR3 sequences, approximately 30% recorded once. What was sequenced was blood, either unsorted or a sorted T cell fraction (not recorded which). These receptor sequences come from a male donor with ankylosing spondylitis or in good health (not recorded which).

The chain employs TRBV12-3 or TRBV12-4 and TRBJ2-7, with D perhaps TRBD1 (6 bases). The CDR3 runs to 15 residues. Trimming pared 5 bases from V and 0 bases from J, leaving 14 bases between. The CDR3 reads CASSDRDKASYEQYF. The CDR3 DNA is TGTGCCAGCAGTGATCGGGACAAGGCCTCCTACGAGCAGTACTTC.

This chain links TRBV12-3 or TRBV12-4 with TRBJ1-3, with D possibly matching TRBD1 (5 bases). There are 12 residues in the CDR3. The CDR3 nucleotides are TGTGCGGGGGGACCCTCTGGAAACACCATATATTTT. Its translation: CAGGPSGNTIYF.

The chain uses TRBV20-1 and TRBJ2-2; 14 nucleotides align to TRBD2. This CDR3 has 16 residues. CDR1 is DFQATT, CDR2 SNEGSKA, per germline (reference sequence). J lost 0 bases, V lost 6 bases, and 3 bases had no gene match. The CDR3 sequence: CSARGLAGANTGELFF. In nucleotides, the CDR3 is TGCAGTGCCCGGGGACTAGCGGGGGCGAACACCGGGGAGCTGTTTTTT.

The J gene is TRBJ1-5, the V gene TRBV6-1; maybe TRBD1 (5 bases). Trimming took off 5 bases at V and 2 bases at J, with 13 bases between the two ends. Germline CDR1 reads MNHNS; CDR2 reads SASEGT. The CDR3 is 15 residues long. DNA of the CDR3: TGTGCCAGCAGTCCTATCCTGGGGGGCAATCAGCCCCAGCATTTT. It yields the protein CASSPILGGNQPQHF.

V usage is TRBV28 and J usage is TRBJ2-5; 8 bases agree with TRBD2. Looked up from germline, CDR1 is MDHEN and CDR2 is SYDVKM. The CDR3 length is 15 residues. Trimming cost V 4 bases and J 0 bases; bases outside gene matches: 4. DNA for the CDR3: TGTGCCAGCAGTTCTCGGGGGGGGTACCAAGAGACCCAGTACTTC. Protein: CASSSRGGYQETQYF.

The genes are TRBV7-2 and TRBJ2-5; perhaps TRBD2 as D (6 bases). The CDR3 runs to 14 residues. The V gene's germline CDR1 is SGHTA and CDR2 FQGNSA. V was cut by 5 bases and J by 1 base, with 11 bases left in between. CDR3 residues: CASSVMGGQETQYF. In nucleotides, the CDR3 is TGTGCCAGCAGCGTCATGGGGGGCCAAGAGACCCAGTACTTC. Based on the CDR3 plus reference TRBV7-2 and TRBJ2-5, the full variable domain is GAGVSQSPSNKVTEKGKDVELRCDPISGHTALYWYRQSLGQGLEFLIYFQGNSAPDKSGLPSDRFSAERTGGSVSTLTIQRTQQEDSAVYLCASSVMGGQETQYFGPGTRLLVL.

Many counts were recorded for this clonotype. The gene calls are TRBV20-1 and TRBJ2-7, with 11 bases lining up with TRBD2. CDR1 DFQATT and CDR2 SNEGSKA come from the germline V gene (reference sequence). The junction had 10 bases not matched to a gene; V was cut back by 5 bases and J by 4 bases. CDR3 size: 15 residues. CDR3 sequence: CSAQLGGTSGYEQYF. CDR3 nucleotide sequence: TGCAGTGCTCAACTGGGAGGGACTAGCGGTTACGAGCAGTACTTC.

There are a few counts of this clonotype. The chain recombines TRBV29-1 with TRBJ1-5, with 7 bases fitting TRBD1. Germline CDR1 is SQVTM and CDR2 is ANQGSEA. This CDR3 region has 11 residues. V was clipped by 6 bases and J by 5 bases; unmatched bases: 1. The CDR3 loop reads CSVQGDQPQHF. CDR3 nucleotide sequence: TGCAGCGTCCAGGGGGATCAGCCCCAGCATTTT.